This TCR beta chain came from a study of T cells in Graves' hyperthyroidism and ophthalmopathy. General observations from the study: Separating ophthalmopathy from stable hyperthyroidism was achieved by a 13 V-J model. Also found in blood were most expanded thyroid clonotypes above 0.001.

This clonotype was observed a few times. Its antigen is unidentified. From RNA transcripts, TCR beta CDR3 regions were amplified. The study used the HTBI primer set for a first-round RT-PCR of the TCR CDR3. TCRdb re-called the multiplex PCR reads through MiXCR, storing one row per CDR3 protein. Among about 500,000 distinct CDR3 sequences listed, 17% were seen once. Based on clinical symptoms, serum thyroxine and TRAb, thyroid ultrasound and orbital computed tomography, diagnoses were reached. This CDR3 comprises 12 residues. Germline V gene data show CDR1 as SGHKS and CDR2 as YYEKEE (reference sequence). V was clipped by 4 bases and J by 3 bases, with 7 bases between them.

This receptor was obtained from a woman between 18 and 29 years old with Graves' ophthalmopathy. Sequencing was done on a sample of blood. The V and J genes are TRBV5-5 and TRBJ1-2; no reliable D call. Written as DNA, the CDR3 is TGTGCCAGCAGCGGCAAAGACTATGGCTACACCTTC. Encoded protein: CASSGKDYGYTF.